The rows below give T cell receptor beta chains drawn from one sample of a study of radiotherapy plus CTLA-4 blockade in lung cancer. Libraries were prepared by immunoSEQ multiplex PCR; TCRdb keeps only in-frame clonotypes and omits some of them. The sample has tens of thousands of clones; around four fifths are singletons. The sample here was peripheral blood, taken from a patient treated with radiotherapy plus ipilimumab. The receptors derive from a human donor with non-small cell lung cancer whose response to radiotherapy plus ipilimumab could not be evaluated. The CDR3 runs from the conserved cysteine through the conserved F or W. The D gene is left open where the match is weak. Only some rows state a clone size, as once, few, many or a class for expanded clones.

>TRBV7-9|TRBJ1-2|TRBD1|-
TGTGCCAGCAGCTTATCTTGGACAGGTCCCACTAACTATGGCTACACCTTC
CASSLSWTGPTNYGYTF
>TRBV4-3|TRBJ2-7|TRBD1|-
TGCGCCAGCAGCCGTTACAGGGGGTCGGAGCAGTACTTC
CASSRYRGSEQYF
>TRBV7-2|TRBJ1-4|TRBD1|few
TGTGCCAGCAGCTTGGGACAGGGTAATGAAAAACTGTTTTTT
CASSLGQGNEKLFF
>TRBV7-9|TRBJ2-4|-|-
TGTGCCAGCAGCTTAGGGGGAATCGAGGGATTAGCCAAAAACATTCAGTACTTC
CASSLGGIEGLAKNIQYF
>TRBV19|TRBJ1-1|-|medium-sized
TGTGCCAGTAGTATTAGACAGATGAACACTGAAGCTTTCTTT
CASSIRQMNTEAFF
>TRBV6-1|TRBJ1-4|TRBD1|-
TGTGCCAGCAGTGCAGGGACAGCAAGTAATGAAAAACTGTTTTTT
CASSAGTASNEKLFF
>TRBV11-2|TRBJ2-1|TRBD2|-
TGTGCCAGCAGCCTTGGGACTAGCGGGAGGGATACCTCCTACAATGAGCAGTTCTTC
CASSLGTSGRDTSYNEQFF
>TRBV7-9|TRBJ1-4|-|once
TGTGCCAGCAGCCACCGGGACTCTAATGAAAAACTGTTTTTT
CASSHRDSNEKLFF
>TRBV25-1|TRBJ1-1|-|-
TGTGCCAGCCGTGAGGGTTCGGGGGAGGCGGCTTTCTTT
CASREGSGEAAFF
>TRBV7-2|TRBJ2-1|-|-
TGTGCCAGCAGCTTTGGGACTCGGTCCTACAATGAGCAGTTCTTC
CASSFGTRSYNEQFF
>TRBV7-6|TRBJ2-7|-|-
TGTGCCAGCAGCCCCCGGACCCCGGGAGAATACGAGCAGTACTTC
CASSPRTPGEYEQYF
>TRBV7-9|TRBJ1-1|-|-
TGTGCCAGCAGCTTAGTCGAGGGGAACACTGAAGCTTTCTTT
CASSLVEGNTEAFF
>TRBV27|TRBJ1-1|-|once
TGTGCCAGCAGGCTCATCAGACAGATGAACACTGAAGCTTTCTTT
CASRLIRQMNTEAFF
>TRBV6-6|TRBJ1-2|TRBD1|-
TGTGCCAGCAGCCCGACAGGGAGCGGCTATGGCTACACCTTC
CASSPTGSGYGYTF
>TRBV6-1|TRBJ2-7|-|once
TGTGCCAGCAGTGCGAGGAGGTCAGGCTACGAGCAGTACTTC
CASSARRSGYEQYF
>TRBV4-3|TRBJ2-2|-|-
TGCGCCAGCAGCCAAGCGAGCGGCACCGGGGAGCTGTTTTTT
CASSQASGTGELFF
>TRBV5-1|TRBJ1-2|TRBD1|-
TGCGCCAGCAGCTTAGGCAGGGGGGCCTATGGCTACACCTTC
CASSLGRGAYGYTF
>TRBV7-3|TRBJ2-7|-|few
TGTGCCAGCAGCTTACAGGCCACTTCGGACGAGCAGTACTTC
CASSLQATSDEQYF
>TRBV5-1|TRBJ2-1|TRBD2|-
TGCGCCAGCAGCAACCCCGGACTAGCGGGAGTAAGGTCGGATGAGCAGTTCTTC
CASSNPGLAGVRSDEQFF
>TRBV28|TRBJ2-5|-|-
TGTGCCAGCAGTTTTGGCAGTACTAGGACCCAGTACTTC
CASSFGSTRTQYF
>TRBV5-1|TRBJ2-7|-|-
TGCGCCAGCAGCTTGGGCGACACCTCCTACGAGCAGTACTTC
CASSLGDTSYEQYF
>TRBV28|TRBJ2-2|-|-
TGTGCCAGCAGTTCTCCCGGGACACCGAACACCGGGGAGCTGTTTTTT
CASSSPGTPNTGELFF
>TRBV9|TRBJ2-3|TRBD2|-
TGTGCCAGCAGCGAGACTAGCGGGAGGGCCTGGACAGATACGCAGTATTTT
CASSETSGRAWTDTQYF
>TRBV11-2|TRBJ2-7|-|-
TGTGCCAGCAGCTCTACCCCAGGGTCCAGCGCCTACGAGCAGTACTTC
CASSSTPGSSAYEQYF
>TRBV27|TRBJ2-1|-|-
TGTGCCAGCAAAAGAGGACAGCTCTACAATGAGCAGTTCTTC
CASKRGQLYNEQFF
>TRBV5-6|TRBJ2-2|-|few
TGTGCCAGCAGCTTGTTTTTTCCAGAGAACACCGGGGAGCTGTTTTTT
CASSLFFPENTGELFF
>TRBV9|TRBJ1-6|-|-
TGTGCCAGCAGCCTGTGGGGGACGGCGGGGAATTCACCCCTCCACTTT
CASSLWGTAGNSPLHF
>TRBV19|TRBJ2-3|-|-
TGTGCCAGTAGTCCATTTGAGGGAGCAACAGATACGCAGTATTTT
CASSPFEGATDTQYF
>TRBV25-1|TRBJ2-1|-|-
TGTGCCAGCAGTGAATATGGCCAGGGGAACAATGAGCAGTTCTTC
CASSEYGQGNNEQFF
>TRBV30|TRBJ2-5|-|once
TGTGCCTGGAGTCGCCTCCTGGCGGCCCAAGAGACCCAGTACTTC
CAWSRLLAAQETQYF
>TRBV7-2|TRBJ1-4|TRBD1|-
TGTGCCAGCAGCTTTTCCCCAATTGGGACAGACAATAATGAAAAACTGTTTTTT
CASSFSPIGTDNNEKLFF
>TRBV7-3|TRBJ2-1|TRBD2|-
TGTGCCAGCAGCTTAAGCCCGGTGGGACTAGCGGGAGGCTTTCAGTTCTTC
CASSLSPVGLAGGFQFF
>TRBV5-1|TRBJ2-7|-|-
TGCGCCAGCAGCTTGGGAAGCAGCGGTCCCAACTACGAGCAGTACTTC
CASSLGSSGPNYEQYF
>TRBV6-4|TRBJ2-1|-|once
TGTGCCAGCAGTGTGTCCCAGGGGAACAATGAGCAGTTCTTC
CASSVSQGNNEQFF
>TRBV28|TRBJ2-6|-|-
TGTGCCAGCAGCCCAACAGGGTTTAGCTTAGTGGCTGGGGCCAACGTCCTGACTTTC
CASSPTGFSLVAGANVLTF
>TRBV7-6|TRBJ1-1|-|-
TGTGCCAGCAGCCCAGGGCAGGGAATGAACACTGAAGCTTTCTTT
CASSPGQGMNTEAFF